This T cell receptor beta chain is from a study of T cells in Graves' hyperthyroidism and ophthalmopathy. In the study overall: Staff took peripheral blood when the initial diagnosis was made, before any treatment began.

The source material, RNA transcripts, was used to amplify TCR beta CDR3 regions. The TCR CDR3 was amplified in a first-round RT-PCR using the HTBI primer set. TCRdb independently ran MiXCR on the multiplex PCR reads; one entry per CDR3 protein. This table has over 500,000 distinct CDR3 sequences, 16% appearing once. Whole-study findings and limits: Most clonotypes expanded in the thyroid (above 0.001) were also present in blood.

This clonotype was counted at least ten times. Its matching antigen is unknown. This TCR derives from a woman in her 30s with Graves' ophthalmopathy. What was sequenced was blood.

The chain's CDR3 is CASMTSGTVDTQYF. The CDR3 DNA reads as TGTGCCAGCATGACTAGCGGGACGGTGGATACGCAGTATTTT. The chain uses TRBV7-2 and TRBJ2-3; 11 bases are shared with TRBD2. Germline V gene sequence: CDR1 SGHTA, CDR2 FQGNSA. V was clipped by 7 bases and J by 6 bases; unmatched bases: 6. The CDR3 covers 14 residues.